This section outlines one T cell receptor (beta chain) sequence together with its context. The data originate from a study of blood T cell repertoires in COVID-19. Overall study context: T cells, B-cell-depleted T cells, or PBMCs supplied cDNA or gDNA.

Clones were read by immunoSEQ multiplex PCR, and TCRdb kept only the in-frame ones, dropping some. The sample carries roughly 110,000 clones, less than 80% recorded once. V was shortened by 6 bases and J by 5 bases, with 22 bases between the two germline ends. Germline values: CDR1 LNHDA, CDR2 SQIVND (reference sequence). The length of the CDR3 is 16 residues. The genes are TRBV19 and TRBJ1-1, with D possibly TRBD1 on 6 matching bases. The clonotype was recovered from a man older than 75 with COVID-19, enrolled during active disease. The source material was peripheral blood. The chain's CDR3 is CASRTPSLAGATEAFF. CDR3 nucleotides: TGTGCCAGTAGGACCCCGTCCCTGGCGGGGGCGACTGAAGCTTTCTTT.